This T cell receptor (beta chain) came from a study of CD8+CD57+ T cells in acquired aplastic anemia. Study-level information: Sorted CD4+ plus CD8+ cells gave DNA averaging roughly 3.2 ug.

With regard to this clonotype: The conserved phenylalanine or tryptophan normally closing the CDR3 is absent here, so this likely arose from a read error. The DNA is omitted, as the CDR3 cannot be located on it reliably, and the CDR3 follows TCRdb's listing.

Termini included, the CDR3 measures 15 amino acids. Germline CDR1 reads ENHRY; CDR2 reads SYGVKD. TCR beta VDJ and CDR3 were profiled, and genomic DNA was the template. In TCRdb, the reads were re-called with MiXCR into one record per CDR3 protein. The repertoire includes about 400,000 distinct CDR3 sequences, 60% to 80% of them detected once, and 3% to 5% sits in the top ten. Sequencing used sorted CD4+, CD8+, or CD8+CD57+ T cells (not recorded which) from PBMCs. The V and J genes are TRBV10-3 and TRBJ2-3; TRBD1 was called by the table and not checked on the DNA. The clonotype originates from a human donor in good health, serving as a control. The chain's CDR3 is CAISEGRTDPDSGQV.